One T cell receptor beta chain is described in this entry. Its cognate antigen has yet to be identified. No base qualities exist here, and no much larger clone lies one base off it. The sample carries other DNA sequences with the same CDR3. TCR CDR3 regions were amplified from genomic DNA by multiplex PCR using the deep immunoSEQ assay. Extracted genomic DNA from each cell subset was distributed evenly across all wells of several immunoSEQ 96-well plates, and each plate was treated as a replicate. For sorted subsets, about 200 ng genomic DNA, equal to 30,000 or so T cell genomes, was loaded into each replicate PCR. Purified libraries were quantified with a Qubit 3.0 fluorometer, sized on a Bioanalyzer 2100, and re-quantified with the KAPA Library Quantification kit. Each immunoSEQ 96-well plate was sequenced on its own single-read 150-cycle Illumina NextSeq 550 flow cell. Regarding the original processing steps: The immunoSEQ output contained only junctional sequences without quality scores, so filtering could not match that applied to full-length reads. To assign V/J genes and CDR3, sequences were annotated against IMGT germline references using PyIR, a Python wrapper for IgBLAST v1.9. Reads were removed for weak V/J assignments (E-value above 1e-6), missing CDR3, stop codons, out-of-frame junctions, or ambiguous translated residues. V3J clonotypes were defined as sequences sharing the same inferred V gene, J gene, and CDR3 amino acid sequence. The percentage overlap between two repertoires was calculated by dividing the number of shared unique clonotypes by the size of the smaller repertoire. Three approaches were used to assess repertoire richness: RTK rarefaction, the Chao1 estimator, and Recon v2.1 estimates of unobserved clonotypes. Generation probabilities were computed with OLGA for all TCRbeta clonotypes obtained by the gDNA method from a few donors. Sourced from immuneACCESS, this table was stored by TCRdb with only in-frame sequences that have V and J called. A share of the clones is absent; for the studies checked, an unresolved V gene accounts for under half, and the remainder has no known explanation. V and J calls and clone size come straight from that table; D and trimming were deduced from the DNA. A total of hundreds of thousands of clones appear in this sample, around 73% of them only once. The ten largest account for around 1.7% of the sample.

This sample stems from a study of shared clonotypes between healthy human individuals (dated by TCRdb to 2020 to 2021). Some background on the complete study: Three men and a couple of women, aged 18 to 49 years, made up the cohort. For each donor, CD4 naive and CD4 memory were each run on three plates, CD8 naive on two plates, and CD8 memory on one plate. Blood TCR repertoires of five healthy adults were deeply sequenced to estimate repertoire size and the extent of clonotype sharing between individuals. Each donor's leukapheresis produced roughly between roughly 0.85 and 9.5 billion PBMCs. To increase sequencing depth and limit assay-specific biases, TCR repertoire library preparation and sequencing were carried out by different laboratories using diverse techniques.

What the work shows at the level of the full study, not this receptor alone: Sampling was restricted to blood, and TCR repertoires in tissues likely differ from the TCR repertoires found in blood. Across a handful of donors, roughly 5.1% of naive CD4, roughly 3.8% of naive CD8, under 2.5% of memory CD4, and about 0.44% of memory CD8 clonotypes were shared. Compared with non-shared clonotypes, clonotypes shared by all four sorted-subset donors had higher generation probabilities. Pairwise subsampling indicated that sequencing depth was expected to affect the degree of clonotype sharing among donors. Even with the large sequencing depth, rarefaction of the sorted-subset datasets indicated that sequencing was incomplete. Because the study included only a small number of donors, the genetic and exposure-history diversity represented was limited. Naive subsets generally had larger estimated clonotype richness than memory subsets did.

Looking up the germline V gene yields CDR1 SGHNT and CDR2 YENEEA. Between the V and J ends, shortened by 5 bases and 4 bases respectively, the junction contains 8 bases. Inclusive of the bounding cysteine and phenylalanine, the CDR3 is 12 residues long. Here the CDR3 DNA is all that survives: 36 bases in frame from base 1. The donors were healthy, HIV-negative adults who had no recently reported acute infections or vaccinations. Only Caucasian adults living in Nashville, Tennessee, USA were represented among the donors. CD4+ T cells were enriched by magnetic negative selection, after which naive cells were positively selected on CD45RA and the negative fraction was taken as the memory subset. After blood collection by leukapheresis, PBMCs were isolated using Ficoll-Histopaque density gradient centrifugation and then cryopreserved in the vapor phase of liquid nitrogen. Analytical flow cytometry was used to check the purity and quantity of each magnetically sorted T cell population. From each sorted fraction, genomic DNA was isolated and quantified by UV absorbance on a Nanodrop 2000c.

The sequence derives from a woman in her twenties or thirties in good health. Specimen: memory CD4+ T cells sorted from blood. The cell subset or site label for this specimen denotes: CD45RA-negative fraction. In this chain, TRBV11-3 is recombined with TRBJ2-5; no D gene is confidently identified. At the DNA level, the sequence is TGTGCCAGCAGCCGAGATCGAGAGACCCAGTACTTC. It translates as CASSRDRETQYF.